This TCR beta chain was profiled in a study of neoadjuvant anti-PD-1 for oral cavity cancer (dated by TCRdb to about 2021). Describing the broader study: Before undergoing curative-intent surgical resection, most patients got three to four biweekly nivolumab doses at 3 mg/kg. A fourth nivolumab dose was given around day 43 to patients without progression, and definitive surgical resection was performed in those patients on days 50-56. There were approximately 12 patients in the parent correlative cohort, and the response rate was 33%. Under RECIST 1.1, a patient counted as a responder if showing complete response, partial response or stable disease, and as a non-responder if showing progression.

What the work shows at the level of the full study, not this receptor alone: Higher pretreatment blood Treg/Th17 ratios correlated with both higher pretreatment blood TCRbeta clonality and lower post-treatment tumor TCRbeta clonality. TCR analyses included only three patients per response group, and the authors called for larger cohorts for validation. After neoadjuvant nivolumab, significantly higher T cell clonality (Gini index) was found within PBMCs in non-responders than in responders.

On this clone itself: The antigen it binds to is not known. No much larger clone exists at a distance of one base, and base qualities are not known.

The germline V gene supplies CDR1 KGHSH and CDR2 LQKENI. Reading from cysteine to phenylalanine, the CDR3 counts 12 amino acids. Just the 36-base CDR3 DNA is kept, in frame starting at base 1. V is shortened by 5 bases, J by 10 bases, and the region joining them spans 12 bases. According to the study, the label for this sample's time point signals: before neoadjuvant nivolumab. None of the patients had received prior systemic or radiation treatment, and all were newly diagnosed with stage II-IVA oral cavity squamous cell carcinoma. The cohort consisted of patients with HPV-negative, locally advanced oral cavity squamous cell carcinoma. No culture maintenance or expansion was done, as the peripheral blood mononuclear cells went straight to analysis. The samples were obtained from a longitudinal correlative study of a single-arm phase II trial testing neoadjuvant nivolumab in oral cavity squamous cell carcinoma. Subject-matched pre- and post-treatment PBMCs and tumors from three responders and three non-responders underwent genomic DNA-based TCRbeta sequencing. Peripheral blood mononuclear cells were drawn once before nivolumab treatment and a second time after treatment, when surgery took place. Genomic DNA was isolated from PBMCs using the Maxwell RSC DNA from Cells kit.

For deep sequencing, each PBMC sample was run in six replicates, with libraries mostly built from about 480 ng of input genomic DNA. The immunoSEQ hsTCRbeta kit was used to prepare TCRbeta libraries, following the manufacturer's instructions. The finished libraries were brought together in one pool at 2.5 to 3.5 nM, which was then read using an Illumina NovaSeq 6000 S4 flow cell. Per the original workflow: Raw data preprocessing and quality control were performed with the immunoSEQ Analyzer. The analysis was limited to productive rearrangements, and each clonotype was defined by a unique CDR3 amino acid sequence. Repertoire clonality was estimated as the Gini-Simpson index, computed with the R package tcR. Gini indices were compared with Student's t test, and associations with tumor size change were assessed by Pearson correlation. Drawn from immuneACCESS, this table holds only the in-frame rearrangements with V and J called that TCRdb kept. Clones are partly lost; checked studies trace under half to an unresolved V gene and leave the rest unexplained. V and J calls plus clone size are reproduced from that table; the DNA served to infer D and trimming. This sample lists about 14,000 clones; about 70% were detected once. Clones ranked in the top ten supply 2% to 2.5% of the sample.

Sequenced material: PBMCs, taken before nivolumab (anti-PD-1) treatment. This clonotype was obtained from a person aged 40 to 85 with oral cavity squamous cell carcinoma. The V and J segments used are TRBV18 and TRBJ2-1; no D gene is confidently identified. The CDR3 protein: CASSGVQEEQFF. The bases read TGTGCCAGCTCAGGGGTTCAGGAAGAGCAGTTCTTC.